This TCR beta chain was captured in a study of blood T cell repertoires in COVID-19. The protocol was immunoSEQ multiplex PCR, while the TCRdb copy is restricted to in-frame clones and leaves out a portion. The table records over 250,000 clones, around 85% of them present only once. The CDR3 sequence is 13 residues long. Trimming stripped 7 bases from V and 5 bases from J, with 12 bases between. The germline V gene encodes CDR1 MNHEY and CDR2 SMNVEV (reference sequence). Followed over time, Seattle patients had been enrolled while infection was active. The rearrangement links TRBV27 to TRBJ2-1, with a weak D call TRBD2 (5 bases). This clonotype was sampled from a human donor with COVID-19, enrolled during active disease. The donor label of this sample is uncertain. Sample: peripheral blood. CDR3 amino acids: CASTPPGDNEQFF. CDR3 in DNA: TGTGCCAGCACCCCGCCCGGGGACAATGAGCAGTTCTTC.